The clone carrying this TCR beta chain has only one observation. Its antigen remains unidentified. The V gene lost 3 bases and the J gene lost 8 bases, with 10 bases spanning the gap. The CDR3 extends over 12 amino acids. Looked up from germline, CDR1 is LGHDT and CDR2 is YNNKEL (reference sequence). The data originate from a study of T cell repertoires in cytomegalovirus infection. Turning to the study itself: Through public TCR beta signatures, both CMV infection and matching HLA type were indicated. Study results and limitations: Dominant in the ex vivo response were TCR beta clonotypes restricted by HLA-C and specific for CMV.

In TCRdb, the reads were re-called with MiXCR into one record per CDR3 protein. The sample includes approximately 190,000 distinct CDR3 sequences, 28% of them seen just once. The TCR was taken from a human donor in good health (CMV status not recorded). Some clones in this sample may be carry-over from other donors' samples. Sequencing was done on a sample of PBMCs. The chain links TRBV3-1 to TRBJ1-1, with D uncertain. CDR3 loop: CASSQVGGEAFF. In DNA form, the CDR3 reads TGTGCCAGCAGCCAGGTAGGCGGAGAAGCTTTCTTT. Filled out from reference TRBV3-1 and TRBJ1-1, the complete variable domain reads DTAVSQTPKYLVTQMGNDKSIKCEQNLGHDTMYWYKQDSKKFLKIMFSYNNKELIINETVPNRFSPKSPDKAHLNLHINSLELGDSAVYFCASSQVGGEAFFGQGTRLTVV.